These T cell receptor beta chains were read from a single sample in a study of CD8 T cells in ankylosing spondylitis. MiXCR, run by TCRdb on the 5' RACE reads, gives a single entry per CDR3 protein. The data show 100,000 to 150,000 distinct CDR3 sequences, with about 15% seen just once and 33% held by the top ten. Sequenced input: blood, either unsorted or a sorted T cell fraction (not recorded which). Receptors were obtained from a male donor with ankylosing spondylitis. Both conserved end residues are part of each CDR3. Each record gives: V gene, CDR3 length, D gene, J gene, clone size, CDR3 DNA, CDR3 protein. The D gene is left open where the match is weak. Clone size is shown for a subset of rows, as once, few, many or a class of expanded clone.

>TRBV4-2|15|TRBD2|TRBJ2-1|few
TGTGCCAGCAGTTTCGGACTAGCGTCCAGGAATGAGCAGTTCTTC
CASSFGLASRNEQFF
>TRBV4-1|13|-|TRBJ1-5|few
TGCGCCAGCAGCCAAGGCGGCCCAGAGCCCCAGCATTTT
CASSQGGPEPQHF
>TRBV7-9|14|-|TRBJ2-7|-
TGTGCCAGCAGCTTAGGGTCTCTCGCCTACGAGCAGTACTTC
CASSLGSLAYEQYF
>TRBV9|13|TRBD1|TRBJ1-5|many
TGTGCCAGCAGCGGACAGGGGCACCAGCCCCAGCATTTT
CASSGQGHQPQHF
>TRBV7-2|15|-|TRBJ2-7|-
TGTGCCAGCAGCATACTCAGGGATTGGGTTACCGAGCAGTACTTC
CASSILRDWVTEQYF
>TRBV29-1|12|TRBD1|TRBJ2-7|-
TGCAGCGTTGGGGACAGGGGGTACGAGCAGTACTTC
CSVGDRGYEQYF
>TRBV28|15|TRBD1|TRBJ2-5|-
TGTGCCAGCAGAGAGGACAGGGTAGGGGAAGAGACCCAGTACTTC
CASREDRVGEETQYF
>TRBV9|15|-|TRBJ2-2|few
TGTGCCAGCAGCCTGGACCCACGTCCCACCGGGGAGCTGTTTTTT
CASSLDPRPTGELFF
>TRBV12-3/TRBV12-4|13|-|TRBJ1-1|-
TGTGCCAGCAGCTATACAGGGAGGACTGAAGCTTTCTTT
CASSYTGRTEAFF
>TRBV29-1|15|-|TRBJ2-1|-
TGCAGCGTTGAAGTCCGCGGGACTGTCTACAATGAGCAGTTCTTC
CSVEVRGTVYNEQFF
>TRBV28|14|TRBD1|TRBJ2-7|-
TGTGCCAGCAGTTTAAGGGACAGGACCTACGAGCAGTACTTC
CASSLRDRTYEQYF
>TRBV27|16|-|TRBJ1-1|-
TGTGCCAGCAGTTTATCGGAAGCCAGTTCGGTCACTGAAGCTTTCTTT
CASSLSEASSVTEAFF
>TRBV7-3|13|-|TRBJ1-1|-
TGTGCCAGCAGCACATCAGGAAACACTGAAGCTTTCTTT
CASSTSGNTEAFF
>TRBV5-1|15|-|TRBJ1-6|-
TGCGCCAGCAGCTTGGATTCAGAACGAAATTCACCCCTCCACTTT
CASSLDSERNSPLHF
>TRBV6-2/TRBV6-3|15|-|TRBJ2-7|many
TGTGCCAGCAGTTACTCTGGCGGGTCGGCCTACGAGCAGTACTTC
CASSYSGGSAYEQYF
>TRBV4-1|13|-|TRBJ1-6|few
TGCGCCAGCAGCCAACAGGGGTTTGCGCCCCTCCACTTT
CASSQQGFAPLHF
>TRBV12-3/TRBV12-4|15|-|TRBJ2-3|-
TGTGCCAGCAGTTACTCCGGGACTGGGGGGTATACGCAGTATTTT
CASSYSGTGGYTQYF
>TRBV12-3/TRBV12-4|15|TRBD2|TRBJ2-1|-
TGTGCCAGCAGTTTAAGGCCTAGCGGGACTCCTGAGCAGTTCTTC
CASSLRPSGTPEQFF
>TRBV27|14|TRBD1|TRBJ2-7|-
TGTGCCAGCAGTTCCTGGGACAGTAGCTACGAGCAGTACTTC
CASSSWDSSYEQYF
>TRBV3-1|16|-|TRBJ2-1|many
TGTGCCAGCAGCCAAGATTGGGCGGGACGGTACAATGAGCAGTTCTTC
CASSQDWAGRYNEQFF
>TRBV27|13|-|TRBJ2-7|few
TGTGCCAGCAGTCTCCGATACTTATACGAGCAGTACTTC
CASSLRYLYEQYF
>TRBV29-1|13|TRBD1|TRBJ1-1|-
TGCAGCGTTCTGACAGGGATGAACACTGAAGCTTTCTTT
CSVLTGMNTEAFF
>TRBV12-3/TRBV12-4|12|-|TRBJ2-1|-
TGTGCCAGCAGTTTCTCCTACAATGAGCAGTTCTTC
CASSFSYNEQFF
>TRBV20-1|16|TRBD2|TRBJ2-5|few
TGCAGTGCGTCCCGGGAGGGGGAGTACTTCCAAGAGACCCAGTACTTC
CSASREGEYFQETQYF
>TRBV20-1|14|TRBD1|TRBJ2-7|-
TGCAGTGCTAGAGGGGGACAGGGTTTACACGAGCAGTACTTC
CSARGGQGLHEQYF
>TRBV27|12|-|TRBJ2-1|many
TGTGCCAGCAGTCTCGGGAACGGGGGGCAGTTCTTC
CASSLGNGGQFF
>TRBV4-2|18|TRBD2|TRBJ2-1|-
TGTGCCAGCAGCCAAGAGCGAGCGGGAGGGCCTCCGCTACATGAGCAGTTCTTC
CASSQERAGGPPLHEQFF
>TRBV27|16|TRBD2|TRBJ2-2|few
TGTGCCAGCAGTTTATGGGGACTAGCGGGTACTGGGGAGCTGTTTTTT
CASSLWGLAGTGELFF
>TRBV7-8|13|-|TRBJ2-1|-
TGTGCCAGCAGCGGGTCGGGGCGCCCCATGGAGTTCTTC
CASSGSGRPMEFF
>TRBV4-2|14|-|TRBJ2-4|-
TGTGCCAGCAGCCGGGGTAGGGGAGTAGACATTCAGTACTTC
CASSRGRGVDIQYF
>TRBV7-9|11|-|TRBJ2-2|-
TGTGCCAGCAGCCGGTCCGGGGAGCTGTTTTTT
CASSRSGELFF
>TRBV5-1|13|-|TRBJ2-7|few
TGCGCCAGCAGCTTGGAACAGCTATACGAGCAGTACTTC
CASSLEQLYEQYF
>TRBV3-1|12|-|TRBJ2-5|few
TGTGCCAGCAGCCAAGGCCAAGAGACCCAGTACTTC
CASSQGQETQYF
>TRBV4-1|18|TRBD2|TRBJ2-1|-
TGCGCCAGCAGCCAAGAGGGGTCGGGGACTAGCACAGACAATGAGCAGTTCTTC
CASSQEGSGTSTDNEQFF
>TRBV7-2|14|-|TRBJ2-1|-
TGTGCCAGCAGCCCCACCCTAGCAACTAAAGAGCAGTTCTTC
CASSPTLATKEQFF
>TRBV7-6|17|TRBD2|TRBJ2-3|-
TGTGCCAGCAGCTCCAGGACTAGCGGGAGTTCCGCAGATACGCAGTATTTT
CASSSRTSGSSADTQYF
>TRBV12-3/TRBV12-4|11|-|TRBJ2-3|many
TGTGCCAGCAGTCCAACAGATACGCAGTATTTT
CASSPTDTQYF
>TRBV7-9|13|TRBD1|TRBJ2-5|-
TGTGCCAGCAGTCAAGGACAGGAAGAGACCCAGTACTTC
CASSQGQEETQYF
>TRBV20-1|11|-|TRBJ1-1|once
TGCAGTGCCCAAGCCTACTCTGAAGCTTTCTTT
CSAQAYSEAFF
>TRBV27|16|-|TRBJ2-7|few
TGTGCCAGCAGTCCTCCTGTAACGGAGAGCCCCTACGAGCAGTACTTC
CASSPPVTESPYEQYF
>TRBV12-5|12|-|TRBJ1-1|few
TGTGCTTGTAGACGGGGAAACACTGAAGCTTTCTTT
CACRRGNTEAFF
>TRBV11-2|17|TRBD1|TRBJ2-7|few
TGTGCCAGCAGCTTAAATCCCGGGACAGGGGCATCCTACGAGCAGTACTTC
CASSLNPGTGASYEQYF
>TRBV20-1|13|-|TRBJ1-4|many
TGCAGCGGTCGGACAGAAAATAATGAAAAACTGTTTTTT
CSGRTENNEKLFF
>TRBV27|18|-|TRBJ2-6|-
TGTGCCAGCATGAGGGGCCTAGCGCCTGTAACTGGGGCCAACGTCCTGACTTTC
CASMRGLAPVTGANVLTF
>TRBV29-1|12|TRBD1|TRBJ2-7|-
TGCAGCGCTGGACAGGGAGCCTACGAGCAGTACTTC
CSAGQGAYEQYF
>TRBV3-1|16|-|TRBJ2-1|few
TGTGCCAGCAGCCAACCTCCCTGGGGCTCCTACAATGAGCAGTTCTTC
CASSQPPWGSYNEQFF
>TRBV29-1|11|-|TRBJ2-2|-
TGCAGCGTGATGTTCACCGGGGAGCTGTTTTTT
CSVMFTGELFF
>TRBV6-2/TRBV6-3|17|TRBD1|TRBJ2-2|few
TGTGCCAGCAGTTACCCAGGACAGGGGGTGAACACCGGGGAGCTGTTTTTT
CASSYPGQGVNTGELFF
>TRBV19|16|-|TRBJ2-5|few
TGTGCCAGTAATAATCCCGGACGGCCGTACCAAGAGACCCAGTACTTC
CASNNPGRPYQETQYF
>TRBV6-1|13|TRBD2|TRBJ2-1|-
TGTGCCAGCAGTCGCGGGAGGGTCGATGAGCAGTTCTTC
CASSRGRVDEQFF
>TRBV5-1|14|-|TRBJ2-1|few
TGCGCCAGCAGCTTGACAGGGTACAACAATGAGCAGTTCTTC
CASSLTGYNNEQFF
>TRBV12-3/TRBV12-4|15|-|TRBJ2-2|-
TGTGCCAGCAGTTTGGGGGGGCGCGTCACCGGGGAGCTGTTTTTT
CASSLGGRVTGELFF
>TRBV12-3/TRBV12-4|14|TRBD1|TRBJ1-1|-
TGTGCCAGCAGTACCCGGACAGGTGGGACTGAAGCTTTCTTT
CASSTRTGGTEAFF
>TRBV9|16|TRBD1|TRBJ1-2|-
TGTGCCAGCAGCGTCAGATCAGGGGGTCAGTACTATGGCTACACCTTC
CASSVRSGGQYYGYTF
>TRBV27|11|-|TRBJ1-2|-
TGTGCCAGCGGATCAGGGTGGGGCTACACCTTC
CASGSGWGYTF
>TRBV29-1|12|-|TRBJ2-7|many
TGCAGCGTTGAAGGCAGTCCCTACGAGCAGTACTTC
CSVEGSPYEQYF
>TRBV28|15|-|TRBJ2-3|-
TGTGCCAGCAGTCACAGGCAATCCCGCACAGATACGCAGTATTTT
CASSHRQSRTDTQYF
>TRBV12-3/TRBV12-4|15|-|TRBJ2-5|many
TGTGCCAGCAGTTTTGAACAGGGACGACAAGAGACCCAGTACTTC
CASSFEQGRQETQYF